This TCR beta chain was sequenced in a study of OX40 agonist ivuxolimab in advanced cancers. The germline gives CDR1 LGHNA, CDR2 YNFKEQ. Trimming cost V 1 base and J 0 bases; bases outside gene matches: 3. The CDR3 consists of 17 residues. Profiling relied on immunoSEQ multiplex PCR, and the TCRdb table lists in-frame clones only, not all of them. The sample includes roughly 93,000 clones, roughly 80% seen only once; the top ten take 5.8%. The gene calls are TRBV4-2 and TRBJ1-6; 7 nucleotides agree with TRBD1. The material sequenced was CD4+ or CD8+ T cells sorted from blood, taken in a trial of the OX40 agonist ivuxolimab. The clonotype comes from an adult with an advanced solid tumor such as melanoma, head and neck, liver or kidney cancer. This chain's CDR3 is CASSQVNRGSYNSPLHF. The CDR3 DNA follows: TGTGCCAGCAGCCAAGTGAACAGGGGCTCCTATAATTCACCCCTCCACTTT.